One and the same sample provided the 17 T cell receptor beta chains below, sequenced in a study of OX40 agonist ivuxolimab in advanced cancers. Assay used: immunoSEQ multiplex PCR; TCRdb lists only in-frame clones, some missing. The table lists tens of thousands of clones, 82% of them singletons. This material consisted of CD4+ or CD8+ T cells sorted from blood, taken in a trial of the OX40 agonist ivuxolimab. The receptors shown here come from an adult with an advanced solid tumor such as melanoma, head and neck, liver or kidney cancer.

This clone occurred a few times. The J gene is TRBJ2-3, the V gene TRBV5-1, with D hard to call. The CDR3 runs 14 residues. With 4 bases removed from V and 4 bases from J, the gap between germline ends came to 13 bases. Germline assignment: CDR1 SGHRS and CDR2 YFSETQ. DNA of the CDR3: TGCGCCAGCAGCCTTGTCGTGGCGGCAGATACGCAGTATTTT. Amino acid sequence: CASSLVVAADTQYF.

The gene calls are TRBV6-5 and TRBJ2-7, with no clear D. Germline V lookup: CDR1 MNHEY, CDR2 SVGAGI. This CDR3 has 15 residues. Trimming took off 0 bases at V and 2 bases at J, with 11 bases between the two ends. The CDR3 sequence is CASSYSSSLPYEQYF. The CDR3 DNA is TGTGCCAGCAGTTACTCGAGCAGCCTTCCCTACGAGCAGTACTTC.

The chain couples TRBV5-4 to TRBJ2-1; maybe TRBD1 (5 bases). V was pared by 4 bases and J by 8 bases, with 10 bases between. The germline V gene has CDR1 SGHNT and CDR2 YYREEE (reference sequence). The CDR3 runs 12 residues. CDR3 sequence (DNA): TGTGCCAGCAGCCATACAGGACATGAGCAGTTCTTC. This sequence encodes CASSHTGHEQFF.

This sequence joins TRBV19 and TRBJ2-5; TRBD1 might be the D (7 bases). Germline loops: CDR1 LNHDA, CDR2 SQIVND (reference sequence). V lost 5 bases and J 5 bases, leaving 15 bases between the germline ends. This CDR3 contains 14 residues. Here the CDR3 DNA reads TGTGCCAGTAGTGAAGGGGGCGCGGGGGAGACCCAGTACTTC. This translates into CASSEGGAGETQYF.

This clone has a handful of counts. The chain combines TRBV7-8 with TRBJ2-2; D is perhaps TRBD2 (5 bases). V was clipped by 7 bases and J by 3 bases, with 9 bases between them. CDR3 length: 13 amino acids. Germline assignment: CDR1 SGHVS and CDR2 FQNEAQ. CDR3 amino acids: CASTSTHTGELFF. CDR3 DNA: TGTGCCAGCACTAGCACCCACACCGGGGAGCTGTTTTTT.

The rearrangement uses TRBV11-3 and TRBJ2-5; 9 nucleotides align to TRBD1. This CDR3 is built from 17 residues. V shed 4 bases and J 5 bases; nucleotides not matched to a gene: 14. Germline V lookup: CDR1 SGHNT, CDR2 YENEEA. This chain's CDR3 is CASSSRPGTGFGETQYF. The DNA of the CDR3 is TGTGCCAGCAGCTCCCGTCCCGGGACAGGGTTCGGGGAGACCCAGTACTTC.

In nucleotides, the CDR3 is TGCGCCAGCAGATTAGGTGACTCTAACACCGGGGAGCTGTTTTTT. Protein product: CASRLGDSNTGELFF. The chain has TRBV5-1 and TRBJ2-2; no firm D call. The CDR3 spans 15 residues. The germline V gene has CDR1 SGHRS and CDR2 YFSETQ. Between the trimmed V and J ends, which lost 5 bases and 2 bases, there was a span of 13 bases.

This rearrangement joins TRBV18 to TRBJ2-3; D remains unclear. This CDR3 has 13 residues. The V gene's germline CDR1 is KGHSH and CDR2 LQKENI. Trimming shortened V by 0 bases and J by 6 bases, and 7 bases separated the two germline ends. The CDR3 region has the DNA TGTGCCAGCTCACCACCGGGGTCGGATACGCAGTATTTT. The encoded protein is CASSPPGSDTQYF.

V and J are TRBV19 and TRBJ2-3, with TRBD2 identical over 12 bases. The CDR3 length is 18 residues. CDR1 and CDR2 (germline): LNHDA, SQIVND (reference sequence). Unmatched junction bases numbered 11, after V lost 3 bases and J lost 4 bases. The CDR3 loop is CASSIGGRGLAGPDTQYF. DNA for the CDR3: TGTGCCAGTAGTATTGGGGGTAGAGGACTAGCGGGACCAGATACGCAGTATTTT.

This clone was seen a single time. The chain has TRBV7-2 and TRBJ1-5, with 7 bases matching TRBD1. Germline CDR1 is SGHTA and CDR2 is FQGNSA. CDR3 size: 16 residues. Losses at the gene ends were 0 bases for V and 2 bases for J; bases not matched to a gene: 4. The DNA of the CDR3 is TGTGCCAGCAGCTTAGCATCGACAGGGCGCAATCAGCCCCAGCATTTT. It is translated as CASSLASTGRNQPQHF.

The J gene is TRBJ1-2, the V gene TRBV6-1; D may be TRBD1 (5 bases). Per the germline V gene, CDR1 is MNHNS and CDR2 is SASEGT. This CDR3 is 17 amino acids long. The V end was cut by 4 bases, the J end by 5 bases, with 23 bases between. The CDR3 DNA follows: TGTGCCAGCAGTGGCACCACGGGCCCGGGACGGACTTATGGCTACACCTTC. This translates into CASSGTTGPGRTYGYTF.

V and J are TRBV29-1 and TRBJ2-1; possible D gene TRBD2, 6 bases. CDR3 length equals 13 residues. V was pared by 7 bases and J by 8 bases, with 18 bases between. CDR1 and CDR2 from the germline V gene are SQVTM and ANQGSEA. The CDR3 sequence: CSGTGDGGDEQFF. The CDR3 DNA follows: TGCAGCGGGACCGGGGACGGCGGGGATGAGCAGTTCTTC.

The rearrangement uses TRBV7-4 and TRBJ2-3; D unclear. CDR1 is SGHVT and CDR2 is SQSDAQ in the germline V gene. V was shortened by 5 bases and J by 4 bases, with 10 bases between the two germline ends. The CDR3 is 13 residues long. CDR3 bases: TGTGCCAGCAGCCCCGAGCTCTCAGATACGCAGTATTTT. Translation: CASSPELSDTQYF.

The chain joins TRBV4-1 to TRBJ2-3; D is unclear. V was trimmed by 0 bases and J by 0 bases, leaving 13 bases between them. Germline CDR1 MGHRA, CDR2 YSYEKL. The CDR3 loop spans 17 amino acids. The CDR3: CASSQDPLGFSTDTQYF. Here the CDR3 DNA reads TGCGCCAGCAGCCAAGACCCTCTAGGGTTTAGCACAGATACGCAGTATTTT.

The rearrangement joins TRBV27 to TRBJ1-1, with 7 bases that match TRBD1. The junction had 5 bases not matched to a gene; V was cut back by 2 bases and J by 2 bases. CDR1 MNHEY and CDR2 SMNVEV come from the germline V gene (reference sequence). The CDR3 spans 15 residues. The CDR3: CASSLPGQINTEAFF. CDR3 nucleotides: TGTGCCAGCAGTTTACCGGGACAGATCAACACTGAAGCTTTCTTT.

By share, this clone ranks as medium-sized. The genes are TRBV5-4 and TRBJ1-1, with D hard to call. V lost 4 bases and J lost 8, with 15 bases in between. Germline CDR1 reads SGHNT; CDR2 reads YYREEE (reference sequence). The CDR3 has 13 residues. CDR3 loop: CASSRTRELEAFF. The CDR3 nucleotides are TGTGCCAGCAGCCGAACGAGGGAACTCGAAGCTTTCTTT.

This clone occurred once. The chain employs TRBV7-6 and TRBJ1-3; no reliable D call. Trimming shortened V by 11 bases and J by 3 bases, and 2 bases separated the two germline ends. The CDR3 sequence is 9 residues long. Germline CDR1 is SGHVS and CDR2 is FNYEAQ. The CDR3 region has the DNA TGTGCCGGTGGAAACACCATATATTTT. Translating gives CAGGNTIYF.